These 30 T cell receptor beta chains originate from one sample sequenced in a study of radiotherapy plus CTLA-4 blockade in lung cancer (dated by TCRdb to the late 2010s). Preparation of the library involved the immunoSEQ multiplex PCR assay. This is the immuneACCESS table as TCRdb keeps it, with only in-frame sequences that have V and J called. A part of the clones is gone; compared with another copy, unresolved V genes explain less than half, and the rest is unexplained. The sample includes about 98,000 clones, with 82% observed a single time. About 3.5% of the sample goes to the ten largest clones. Source: peripheral blood, taken from a patient treated with radiotherapy plus ipilimumab. The receptors were sampled from a human donor with non-small cell lung cancer who had a partial response to radiotherapy plus ipilimumab.

The V gene is TRBV7-9, the J gene TRBJ2-5; no clear D. V lost 1 base to trimming and J lost 4 bases, with 10 bases between them. This CDR3 comprises 14 residues. The germline V gene encodes CDR1 SEHNR and CDR2 FQNEAQ (reference sequence). The CDR3 loop reads CASSLGLPGETQYF. The CDR3 DNA reads as TGTGCCAGCAGCTTAGGGCTTCCTGGAGAGACCCAGTACTTC.

The V gene is TRBV27, the J gene TRBJ1-4; possibly TRBD1 for D (5 bases). The CDR3 has 13 amino acids. In germline, CDR1 is MNHEY, CDR2 SMNVEV (reference sequence). V dropped 4 bases and J dropped 7 bases, with 10 bases sitting between them. The CDR3 loop reads CASSSRQGEKLFF. The CDR3 DNA reads TGTGCCAGCAGTTCCCGCCAGGGTGAAAAACTGTTTTTT.

This chain uses TRBV28 with TRBJ1-2; D call uncertain. The CDR3 sequence is 13 residues long. Deletions cut 3 bases from V and 10 bases from J, with 15 bases between. Germline assignment: CDR1 MDHEN and CDR2 SYDVKM. The CDR3 region is CASSFALMGVYTF. The DNA for the CDR3 is TGTGCCAGCAGTTTTGCCCTGATGGGAGTCTACACCTTC.

This chain uses TRBV4-1 with TRBJ2-7; TRBD2 might be the D (5 bases). The CDR3 runs 14 residues. In germline, CDR1 is MGHRA, CDR2 YSYEKL. Trimming took 1 base from V and 5 from J, leaving 12 bases between them. The CDR3 sequence is CASSQAVKGDEQYF. The CDR3 nucleotides are TGCGCCAGCAGCCAAGCGGTCAAGGGAGACGAGCAGTACTTC.

The gene calls are TRBV5-1 and TRBJ1-1; no firm D call. V was clipped by 1 base and J by 1 base, with 8 bases between them. This CDR3 contains 14 residues. Germline lookup yields CDR1 SGHRS and CDR2 YFSETQ. The CDR3 bases are TGCGCCAGCAGCTTGAGGGAGGGGAACACTGAAGCTTTCTTT. This codes for CASSLREGNTEAFF.

This clone has a single count. This rearrangement joins TRBV10-2 to TRBJ2-7; 9 bases are a match to TRBD2. J was trimmed by 7 bases and V by 4 bases; bases with no gene match: 14. CDR1 and CDR2 (germline): WSHSY, SAAADI. This CDR3 contains 16 residues. CDR3 sequence reads: CASSALAGEAGEEQYF. DNA for the CDR3: TGCGCCAGCAGTGCTTTAGCGGGAGAGGCGGGCGAGGAGCAGTACTTC.

The chain combines TRBV6-1 with TRBJ2-2; no clear D gene. V shed 0 bases and J shed 0 bases, with 8 bases lying between them. The CDR3 consists of 16 residues. The V gene's germline CDR1 is MNHNS and CDR2 SASEGT. For the CDR3, the DNA is TGTGCCAGCAGTGAAGCGCGCAGGACGAACACCGGGGAGCTGTTTTTT. Encoded protein: CASSEARRTNTGELFF.

This clone was recorded once. The gene calls are TRBV6-5 and TRBJ2-2; D is ambiguous. Trimming pared 5 bases from V and 7 bases from J, leaving 14 bases between. The V gene's germline CDR1 is MNHEY and CDR2 SVGAGI. The CDR3 spans 14 residues. The CDR3 nucleotides are TGTGCCAGCAGTCGATTCGGTAACGTCGGGGAGCTGTTTTTT. Translating it yields CASSRFGNVGELFF.

This clone was seen a single time. The rearrangement joins TRBV27 to TRBJ1-3; TRBD1 might be the D (5 bases). V lost 5 bases and J 5 bases, leaving 13 bases between the germline ends. The CDR3 consists of 14 residues. The germline gives CDR1 MNHEY, CDR2 SMNVEV (reference sequence). The CDR3 reads CASSPGPFRNTIYF. The DNA for the CDR3 is TGTGCCAGCAGTCCAGGGCCCTTTCGAAACACCATATATTTT.

The rearrangement uses TRBV6-1 and TRBJ2-3, with TRBD1 matching 8 bases. Germline values: CDR1 MNHNS, CDR2 SASEGT. Germline trimming cut 3 bases from V and 1 base from J; bases unmatched to any gene: 0. The CDR3 spans 14 residues. This CDR3 is CASSDRGRTDTQYF. CDR3 nucleotides: TGTGCCAGCAGTGACAGGGGGCGCACAGATACGCAGTATTTT.

This chain connects TRBV7-6 to TRBJ2-1; 10 nucleotides match TRBD1. V shed 5 bases and J 5 bases; nucleotides not matched to a gene: 12. This CDR3 is built from 17 residues. CDR1 is SGHVS and CDR2 is FNYEAQ in the germline V gene. The CDR3 region is CASSRFTGTGENNEQFF. The CDR3 DNA sequence: TGTGCCAGCAGCCGATTTACCGGGACAGGGGAGAACAATGAGCAGTTCTTC.

The chain combines TRBV19 with TRBJ2-3, with D perhaps TRBD1 (5 bases). Germline-derived CDR1 and CDR2 are LNHDA and SQIVND (reference sequence). V shed 2 bases and J shed 0 bases, with 9 bases lying between them. The CDR3 extends over 15 amino acids. The CDR3 loop is CASSILGASTDTQYF. The DNA for the CDR3 is TGTGCCAGTAGTATACTAGGGGCCAGCACAGATACGCAGTATTTT.

This sequence joins TRBV28 and TRBJ1-1; D uncertain. Trimming cost V 10 bases and J 5 bases, with 14 bases left between them. CDR1 and CDR2 (germline): MDHEN, SYDVKM. CDR3 length: 12 residues. The CDR3 loop reads CATLSYRTEAFF. The CDR3 DNA follows: TGTGCCACCCTTTCGTACCGGACTGAAGCTTTCTTT.

This chain uses TRBV29-1 with TRBJ2-1, with TRBD1 matching over 7 bases. The ends lost 7 bases at V and 0 bases at J; junction bases unmatched: 3. This CDR3 is built from 13 residues. Germline assignment: CDR1 SQVTM and CDR2 ANQGSEA. The CDR3 DNA follows: TGCAGCGCGGGACAGAGCTCCTACAATGAGCAGTTCTTC. This codes for CSAGQSSYNEQFF.

The J gene is TRBJ1-4, the V gene TRBV19, with 7 positions matching TRBD1. J gave up 4 bases and V 4 bases, and 9 bases lay outside the gene matches. CDR3 size: 16 residues. Germline V gives CDR1 LNHDA, CDR2 SQIVND (reference sequence). CDR3 nucleotides: TGTGCCAGTAGTAAACCTCCGGGACAGTATAATGAAAAACTGTTTTTT. Translation: CASSKPPGQYNEKLFF.

The chain joins TRBV4-1 to TRBJ1-3, with TRBD1 identical over 11 bases. The CDR3 is 15 amino acids. Trimming took 4 bases from V and 8 from J; bases not matched to a gene: 7. Germline V gene sequence: CDR1 MGHRA, CDR2 YSYEKL. The CDR3 DNA reads TGCGCCAGCAGCCGGGCCGGACAGGGGGCCTACACCATATATTTT. It encodes CASSRAGQGAYTIYF.

The rearrangement links TRBV6-5 to TRBJ2-5; 7 bases match TRBD2. The ends lost 3 bases at V and 5 bases at J; junction bases unmatched: 3. In germline, CDR1 is MNHEY, CDR2 SVGAGI. The length of the CDR3 is 13 residues. CDR3 in amino acids: CASSYGGSETQYF. CDR3 nucleotides: TGTGCCAGCAGTTATGGCGGGAGTGAGACCCAGTACTTC.

The J gene is TRBJ1-2, the V gene TRBV6-1; weak D call: TRBD1 (6 bases). Germline V lookup: CDR1 MNHNS, CDR2 SASEGT. The CDR3 spans 12 residues. V was pared by 5 bases and J by 7 bases, with 11 bases between. CDR3 in DNA: TGTGCCAGCAGTACTAGGGGGTTTGGCTACACCTTC. This translates into CASSTRGFGYTF.

This chain joins TRBV10-3 and TRBJ2-2; TRBD1 matches 9 bases. The CDR3 runs to 15 residues. The junction had 2 bases not matched to a gene; V was cut back by 6 bases and J by 0 bases. Germline CDR1 is ENHRY and CDR2 is SYGVKD. CDR3 sequence reads: CAIRGTGPNTGELFF. For the CDR3, the DNA is TGTGCCATCAGGGGGACAGGGCCGAACACCGGGGAGCTGTTTTTT.

The rearrangement uses TRBV25-1 and TRBJ1-1, with TRBD1 matching over 9 bases. The CDR3 spans 14 residues. CDR1 is MGHDK and CDR2 is SYGVNS in the germline V gene. With V trimmed by 3 bases and J by 5 bases, 4 bases remained unmatched. This CDR3 reads CASSDQGTGTEAFF. CDR3 DNA sequence: TGTGCCAGCAGTGACCAAGGGACAGGGACTGAAGCTTTCTTT.

The chain uses TRBV4-2 and TRBJ1-5, with D perhaps matching TRBD1 (6 bases). Per the germline V gene, CDR1 is LGHNA and CDR2 is YNFKEQ. Trimming pared 1 base from V and 7 bases from J, leaving 11 bases between. This CDR3 spans 14 amino acids. The CDR3 protein is CASSQGGGGQPQHF. CDR3 nucleotide sequence: TGTGCCAGCAGCCAAGGAGGGGGAGGGCAGCCCCAGCATTTT.

The gene calls are TRBV6-8 and TRBJ2-7; 9 positions match TRBD2. The CDR3 covers 17 residues. CDR1 is MNHGY, CDR2 SAAAGT, per germline. With 9 bases clipped from V and 0 bases from J, the junction kept 15 bases outside the gene matches. The CDR3 sequence is CARRDPGLASSSYEQYF. The CDR3 region has the DNA TGTGCCAGGCGAGACCCGGGACTAGCATCCAGCTCCTACGAGCAGTACTTC.

This clone was seen only a few times. The gene calls are TRBV9 and TRBJ2-4; weak D call: TRBD2 (5 bases). V was cut by 3 bases and J by 6 bases, with 13 bases left in between. Germline V gene data show CDR1 as SGDLS and CDR2 as YYNGEE. CDR3 size: 14 residues. The chain's CDR3 is CASSDKRNLNIQYF. The CDR3 nucleotides read TGTGCCAGCAGCGATAAGCGGAACTTAAACATTCAGTACTTC.

V is TRBV5-1 and J is TRBJ2-2, with TRBD2 identical over 8 bases. The ends lost 1 base at V and 1 base at J; junction bases unmatched: 3. The germline V gene has CDR1 SGHRS and CDR2 YFSETQ. The CDR3 sequence is 16 residues long. This chain's CDR3 is CASSLQAGVNTGELFF. CDR3 DNA sequence: TGCGCCAGCAGCTTGCAAGCGGGGGTGAACACCGGGGAGCTGTTTTTT.

As regards this clone: The same CDR3 arises from other DNA sequences in this sample as well. The V and J genes are TRBV5-1 and TRBJ1-2; maybe TRBD1 (5 bases). The length of the CDR3 is 15 residues. The V gene's germline CDR1 is SGHRS and CDR2 YFSETQ. The V end lost 4 bases, the J end lost 1 base, and 14 bases lay between the germline ends. The CDR3 DNA sequence: TGCGCCAGCAGCCGCGGATCGGGGGGTAACTATGGCTACACCTTC. This codes for CASSRGSGGNYGYTF.

This chain uses TRBV5-8 with TRBJ1-1; a possible D gene is TRBD1 (5 bases). The V end was cut by 4 bases, the J end by 4 bases, with 29 bases between. The CDR3 loop spans 19 amino acids. CDR1 is SGHTS, CDR2 YDEGEE, per germline. CDR3 sequence: CASSPSKKGSKRTSTEAFF. CDR3 DNA: TGTGCCAGCAGCCCATCAAAGAAGGGTTCAAAAAGGACAAGCACTGAAGCTTTCTTT.

The chain recombines TRBV13 with TRBJ1-3, with D possibly TRBD1 on 5 matching bases. The CDR3 loop spans 17 amino acids. Germline CDR1 and CDR2: PRHDT and FYEKMQ (reference sequence). Trimming removed 5 bases at V and 5 bases at J, with 22 bases between. The CDR3 loop is CASSRAVGGSSRNTIYF. For the CDR3, the DNA is TGTGCCAGCAGCCGCGCCGTGGGGGGGTCCAGTAGAAACACCATATATTTT.

This clone has only a few counts. The chain couples TRBV27 to TRBJ2-3; D ambiguous. Trimming left V 2 bases short and J 1 base short, with 16 bases between. This CDR3 comprises 17 residues. Germline V lookup: CDR1 MNHEY, CDR2 SMNVEV (reference sequence). CDR3 sequence reads: CASSLGPPPRGTDTQYF. The CDR3 DNA is TGTGCCAGCAGTTTAGGTCCCCCGCCTAGAGGCACAGATACGCAGTATTTT.

The chain recombines TRBV10-3 with TRBJ1-5; 11 nucleotides agree with TRBD1. The germline gives CDR1 ENHRY, CDR2 SYGVKD. V lost 1 base to trimming and J lost 6 bases; unmatched junction nucleotides: 5. The CDR3 runs 16 residues. DNA for the CDR3: TGTGCCATCAGTGAGTGGACAGGGGGCGAGGGTCAGCCCCAGCATTTT. Translating it yields CAISEWTGGEGQPQHF.

The chain employs TRBV14 and TRBJ2-7, with 10 bases that match TRBD1. This CDR3 spans 19 amino acids. Germline V gene data show CDR1 as SGHDN and CDR2 as FVKESK. The V segment lost 4 bases and the J segment 6 bases; nucleotides outside the gene matches: 21. The CDR3 reads CASSPSPIDRGRRSGEQYF. The CDR3 nucleotides read TGTGCCAGCAGCCCAAGCCCTATCGACAGGGGGCGAAGAAGTGGCGAGCAGTACTTC.